This entry lists 28 T cell receptor beta chains sequenced from one sample in a study of shared clonotypes between healthy human individuals. The assay was immunoSEQ multiplex PCR, and TCRdb's table has in-frame clones only and misses some. The sample carries about 460,000 clones, 70% to 80% recorded once. Material for sequencing was PBMCs. These TCRs come from a woman aged 40-49 years in good health. Some clones in this sample may be carry-over from other donors' samples.

The gene calls are TRBV7-9 and TRBJ2-5, with D uncertain. CDR3 size: 15 residues. Trimming cost V 6 bases and J 1 base, with 15 bases left between them. Germline CDR1 reads SEHNR; CDR2 reads FQNEAQ (reference sequence). CDR3 sequence: CASRGGRVGQETQYF. CDR3 coding DNA: TGTGCCAGCAGGGGCGGCCGTGTGGGCCAAGAGACCCAGTACTTC.

V usage is TRBV18 and J usage is TRBJ2-1; D remains unclear. Germline loops: CDR1 KGHSH, CDR2 LQKENI. V lost 3 bases and J lost 8, with 11 bases in between. The CDR3 is made up of 13 amino acids. The CDR3 region has the DNA TGTGCCAGCTCACCCCGAAATGTTTATGAGCAGTTCTTC. This encodes CASSPRNVYEQFF. The complete variable domain, with remaining parts taken from reference TRBV18 and TRBJ2-1, reads NAGVMQNPRHLVRRRGQEARLRCSPMKGHSHVYWYRQLPEEGLKFMVYLQKENIIDESGMPKERFSAEFPKEGPSILRIQQVVRGDSAAYFCASSPRNVYEQFFGPGTRLTVL.

This clone was seen only once. This chain uses TRBV7-9 with TRBJ2-5; maybe TRBD1 (7 bases). Trimming removed 7 bases from V and 3 bases from J, with 12 bases in between. The CDR3 covers 13 residues. Germline CDR1 and CDR2: SEHNR and FQNEAQ (reference sequence). This CDR3 is CASKEGAKETQYF. In DNA form, the CDR3 reads TGTGCCAGCAAGGAGGGGGCCAAAGAGACCCAGTACTTC.

As to this clone: A much larger clone differs by one base, so this may be a read error. The sample contains more than one DNA sequence encoding this CDR3. J is TRBJ1-1 and V is TRBV28; D gene unclear. From germline, CDR1 is MDHEN and CDR2 SYDVKM. This CDR3 region has 12 residues. The CDR3 coding sequence is TGTGCCAGCAGTTTATGGGGTCGGGAAGCCTTCTTT. Translated: CASSLWGREAFF.

The J gene is TRBJ2-1, the V gene TRBV7-2; 12 bases align to TRBD2. V shed 5 bases and J 4 bases; nucleotides not matched to a gene: 9. CDR1 and CDR2 from the germline V gene are SGHTA and FQGNSA. The CDR3 spans 17 residues. The CDR3 is CASSHRQTSGGYNEQFF. The CDR3 DNA reads as TGTGCCAGCAGCCATCGACAGACTAGCGGGGGTTACAATGAGCAGTTCTTC.

The rearrangement joins TRBV2 to TRBJ2-3; D unclear. CDR3 length equals 13 residues. Germline V gene lookup returns CDR1 SNHLY and CDR2 FYNNEI. The V end was cut by 6 bases, the J end by 0 bases, with 7 bases between. The CDR3 nucleotides read TGTGCCAGCAGGCTACTGAGCACAGATACGCAGTATTTT. This gives the protein CASRLLSTDTQYF. Full variable domain (outside the CDR3, taken from reference TRBV2 and TRBJ2-3): EPEVTQTPSHQVTQMGQEVILRCVPISNHLYFYWYRQILGQKVEFLVSFYNNEISEKSEIFDDQFSVERPDGSNFTLKIRSTKLEDSAMYFCASRLLSTDTQYFGPGTRLTVL.

Concerning this clone itself: Since a far larger clone is one base different, this is likely a read error. The chain joins TRBV5-1 to TRBJ2-1; the D is unclear. This CDR3 has 12 residues. The germline gives CDR1 SGHRS, CDR2 YFSETQ. CDR3 in amino acids: CASSLSRNEQLF. The CDR3 DNA reads as TGCGCCAGCAGCTTGAGCCGCAATGAGCAGCTCTTC.

The chain couples TRBV25-1 to TRBJ1-3; 8 nucleotides agree with TRBD1. The CDR3 is 13 amino acids. Losses at the gene ends were 6 bases for V and 7 bases for J; bases not matched to a gene: 5. The germline gives CDR1 MGHDK, CDR2 SYGVNS. DNA of the CDR3: TGTGCCAGCAGAGGGGACAGGATGAACACCATATATTTT. It translates to CASRGDRMNTIYF. Combining the CDR3 with reference TRBV25-1 and TRBJ1-3 gives the whole variable domain EADIYQTPRYLVIGTGKKITLECSQTMGHDKMYWYQQDPGMELHLIHYSYGVNSTEKGDLSSESTVSRIRTEHFPLTLESARPSHTSQYLCASRGDRMNTIYFGEGSWLTVV.

There are many counts of this clone. The same CDR3 is also encoded by other DNA sequences in this sample. The rearrangement links TRBV2 to TRBJ1-2; TRBD1 matches at 8 bases. CDR3 length: 14 amino acids. Germline loops: CDR1 SNHLY, CDR2 FYNNEI. The ends lost 1 base at V and 4 bases at J; junction bases unmatched: 2. CDR3 DNA: TGTGCCAGCAGTGAAGACAGGGGGGCCTATGGCTACACCTTC. This encodes CASSEDRGAYGYTF.

The chain has TRBV18 and TRBJ2-5; no reliable D call. Trimming removed 1 base at V and 2 bases at J, with 8 bases between. CDR1 is KGHSH, CDR2 LQKENI, per germline. The CDR3 has 14 residues. The CDR3 coding sequence is TGTGCCAGCTCACCACTCGCCCGACAAGAGACCCAGTACTTC. The encoded protein is CASSPLARQETQYF.

This rearrangement joins TRBV11-2 to TRBJ1-3; D is unresolved. The germline gives CDR1 SGHAT, CDR2 FQNNGV. The V end lost 1 base, the J end lost 0 bases, and 7 bases lay between the germline ends. The CDR3 has 15 residues. CDR3: CASSLVRDSGNTIYF. CDR3 in DNA: TGTGCCAGCAGCTTAGTTCGGGACTCTGGAAACACCATATATTTT.

The chain combines TRBV9 with TRBJ1-5, with D hard to call. The CDR3 is 13 residues long. Trimming pared 0 bases from V and 7 bases from J, leaving 8 bases between. Germline CDR1 and CDR2: SGDLS and YYNGEE. This chain's CDR3 is CASSVGGGQPQHF. The CDR3 nucleotides read TGTGCCAGCAGCGTAGGGGGTGGCCAGCCCCAGCATTTT.

This sequence joins TRBV7-3 and TRBJ2-2; 11 nucleotides match TRBD1. Losses at the gene ends were 4 bases for V and 7 bases for J; bases not matched to a gene: 8. Germline V gives CDR1 SGHTA, CDR2 FQGTGA. This CDR3 has 16 residues. CDR3 amino acids: CASSWFGQGASGELFF. CDR3 in DNA: TGTGCCAGCAGCTGGTTCGGACAGGGGGCGAGCGGGGAGCTGTTTTTT. Full variable domain (missing parts from reference TRBV7-3 and TRBJ2-2): GAGVSQTPSNKVTEKGKYVELRCDPISGHTALYWYRQSLGQGPEFLIYFQGTGAADDSGLPNDRFFAVRPEGSVSTLKIQRTERGDSAVYLCASSWFGQGASGELFFGEGSRLTVL.

The sample holds many counts of this clone. The chain has TRBV5-1 and TRBJ1-1; maybe TRBD1 (5 bases). This CDR3 is built from 14 residues. CDR1 and CDR2 (germline): SGHRS, YFSETQ. Trimming left V 0 bases short and J 4 bases short, with 10 bases between. DNA of the CDR3: TGCGCCAGCAGCTTGGGAGGGGCTGGCACTGAAGCTTTCTTT. It specifies CASSLGGAGTEAFF.

The table lists this clone with a count of one. The rearrangement uses TRBV30 and TRBJ2-7, with 7 nucleotides matching TRBD1. The CDR3 length is 15 residues. The junction had 8 bases not matched to a gene; V was cut back by 3 bases and J by 0 bases. Germline V gene data show CDR1 as GTSNPN and CDR2 as SVGIG (reference sequence). CDR3 sequence: CAWRSGTDSSYEQYF. CDR3 in DNA: TGTGCCTGGAGATCTGGGACAGACAGCTCCTACGAGCAGTACTTC.

This clone occurred a few times. This chain connects TRBV7-9 to TRBJ1-1; D unclear. V gave up 4 bases and J gave up 2 bases, with 11 bases separating them. CDR1 and CDR2 (germline): SEHNR, FQNEAQ (reference sequence). The length of the CDR3 is 14 residues. Here the CDR3 DNA reads TGTGCCAGCAGCTCGCAGGCTGGAAACACTGAAGCTTTCTTT. It translates to CASSSQAGNTEAFF.

The chain employs TRBV18 and TRBJ2-1, with 9 bases that match TRBD2. This CDR3 has 17 amino acids. The V gene end was trimmed by 5 bases and the J gene end by 4 bases; junction bases not matched to a gene: 12. The germline V gene has CDR1 KGHSH and CDR2 LQKENI. The CDR3 sequence: CASSISPVAGGYNEQFF. The DNA of the CDR3 is TGTGCCAGCTCAATCTCCCCGGTCGCGGGAGGGTACAATGAGCAGTTCTTC.

With regard to this clone: One base away lies a much larger clone, so this may be a sequencing read error. This chain connects TRBV7-8 to TRBJ1-4; TRBD1 agrees at 9 bases. Germline-derived CDR1 and CDR2 are SGHVS and FQNEAQ. This CDR3 has 15 residues. The J segment lost 10 bases and the V segment lost 4 bases, leaving 10 bases of the junction unmatched. CDR3 region: CASSYRTGVGGKLFF. The CDR3 nucleotides read TGTGCCAGCAGCTACCGGACAGGGGTGGGTGGAAAACTGTTTTTT.

The rearrangement links TRBV28 to TRBJ1-5, with TRBD1 identical over 9 bases. CDR3 length equals 16 residues. Germline CDR1 MDHEN, CDR2 SYDVKM. V dropped 5 bases and J dropped 5; count of bases not matched to a gene: 10. The DNA of the CDR3 is TGTGCCAGCAGTATGGCCATACAGGGGGCTGATCAGCCCCAGCATTTT. It encodes CASSMAIQGADQPQHF. The full variable domain, completed using reference TRBV28 and TRBJ1-5, is DVKVTQSSRYLVKRTGEKVFLECVQDMDHENMFWYRQDPGLGLRLIYFSYDVKMKEKGDIPEGYSVSREKKERFSLILESASTNQTSMYLCASSMAIQGADQPQHFGDGTRLSIL.

V and J are TRBV2 and TRBJ2-5, with a possible D match to TRBD1 (7 bases). Germline CDR1 is SNHLY and CDR2 is FYNNEI. Between the trimmed V and J ends, which lost 7 bases and 5 bases, there was a span of 17 bases. This CDR3 contains 14 residues. The CDR3 is CASMPGAGGETQYF. CDR3 DNA sequence: TGTGCCAGCATGCCAGGGGCAGGGGGGGAGACCCAGTACTTC.

This clone was detected ten times or more. The chain uses TRBV6-5 and TRBJ2-1, with 10 bases fitting TRBD1. V lost 5 bases and J lost 8; bases outside the gene matches: 9. The germline gives CDR1 MNHEY, CDR2 SVGAGI. The CDR3 runs 15 residues. CDR3 in amino acids: CASSRDRGLVYEQFF. The CDR3 bases are TGTGCCAGCAGTCGAGACAGGGGGCTCGTCTATGAGCAGTTCTTC.

The chain carries TRBV19 and TRBJ1-4; the match to TRBD1 covers 7 bases. CDR3 length: 17 amino acids. CDR1 is LNHDA and CDR2 is SQIVND in the germline V gene (reference sequence). After removal of 4 bases from V and 5 bases from J, the junction contained 13 bases not matched to a gene. CDR3 region: CASSTRSSGDSNEKLFF. CDR3 in DNA: TGTGCCAGTAGTACCCGCTCCTCAGGGGACAGCAATGAAAAACTGTTTTTT.

This clone was picked up a small number of times. V is TRBV5-4 and J is TRBJ2-3, with D maybe TRBD2 (6 bases). This CDR3 spans 15 amino acids. Looked up from germline, CDR1 is SGHNT and CDR2 is YYREEE (reference sequence). V dropped 0 bases and J dropped 4 bases, with 12 bases sitting between them. The DNA of the CDR3 is TGTGCCAGCAGCTTGGGGGGACTCGGCGCAGATACGCAGTATTTT. It codes for CASSLGGLGADTQYF.

The rearrangement uses TRBV5-1 and TRBJ2-1, with 8 nucleotides matching TRBD1. The length of the CDR3 is 16 residues. Germline V gene sequence: CDR1 SGHRS, CDR2 YFSETQ. The V and J ends lost 4 bases and 3 bases, in that order; junction bases with no gene match: 9. CDR3 nucleotide sequence: TGCGCCAGCAGCGTGCCCGGGACAGGTATCTACAATGAGCAGTTCTTC. Its protein product is CASSVPGTGIYNEQFF.

The genes are TRBV20-1 and TRBJ1-5; unclear D gene. V gave up 3 bases and J gave up 4 bases, with 4 bases separating them. CDR1 DFQATT and CDR2 SNEGSKA come from the germline V gene (reference sequence). The CDR3 length is 11 residues. The CDR3 here is CSARKNQPQHF. For the CDR3, the DNA is TGCAGTGCTAGGAAAAATCAGCCCCAGCATTTT.

This clone was recorded at least ten times. V and J are TRBV7-8 and TRBJ1-2, with D perhaps matching TRBD1 (6 bases). Germline assignment: CDR1 SGHVS and CDR2 FQNEAQ. This CDR3 contains 14 residues. Trimming removed 5 bases from V and 6 bases from J, with 16 bases in between. CDR3 loop: CASSPRGGTHGYTF. In DNA, the CDR3 is TGTGCCAGCAGCCCTAGGGGGGGTACCCATGGCTACACCTTC. Full variable domain (remainder filled in from reference TRBV7-8 and TRBJ1-2): GAGVSQSPRYKVAKRGQDVALRCDPISGHVSLFWYQQALGQGPEFLTYFQNEAQLDKSGLPSDRFFAERPEGSVSTLKIQRTQQEDSAVYLCASSPRGGTHGYTFGSGTRLTVV.

This sequence joins TRBV29-1 and TRBJ2-1, with D perhaps given as TRBD1 or TRBD2 (5 bases each). V was trimmed by 3 bases and J by 13 bases, leaving 10 bases between them. Per the germline V gene, CDR1 is SQVTM and CDR2 is ANQGSEA. This CDR3 contains 10 residues. The CDR3 nucleotides are TGCAGCGTTGACGGGGACGGACAGTTCTTC. This encodes CSVDGDGQFF.

As regards this clone: This clone may be a read error of a much larger clone one base away. The chain has TRBV11-3 and TRBJ2-7; D may correspond to TRBD1 or TRBD2 (5 bases each). Between the trimmed V and J ends, which lost 5 bases and 3 bases, there was a span of 11 bases. Germline assignment: CDR1 SGHNT and CDR2 YENEEA. CDR3 length equals 13 residues. The CDR3, as DNA: TGTGCCAGCAGCCCAGGGACCAACTACGAGCAGTACTTC. It yields the protein CASSPGTNYEQYF.